Below, 32 T cell receptor beta chains from the same sample are listed, as sequenced in a study of PD-1 blockade in classical Hodgkin lymphoma. The repertoire was sequenced with immunoSEQ multiplex PCR; TCRdb's copy has only in-frame clones and lacks some. The table has about 60,000 clones, 90% seen once. Each patient experienced a relapse that followed autologous stem cell transplantation, and brentuximab vedotin exposure varied. Here the sequenced sample was peripheral blood mononuclear cells (PBMCs), taken at baseline. The receptors come from a human donor with classical Hodgkin lymphoma.

V gene TRBV7-6 combines with J gene TRBJ1-3, with D perhaps TRBD1 (6 bases). The CDR3 has 16 amino acids. Per the germline V gene, CDR1 is SGHVS and CDR2 is FNYEAQ. The V end lost 2 bases, the J end lost 2 bases, and 13 bases lay between the germline ends. CDR3 sequence: CASSLLSGAAGNTIYF. The CDR3 nucleotides are TGTGCCAGCAGCTTATTGTCGGGGGCGGCTGGAAACACCATATATTTT. The whole variable domain, filled in from reference TRBV7-6 and TRBJ1-3, reads GAGVSQSPRYKVTKRGQDVALRCDPISGHVSLYWYRQALGQGPEFLTYFNYEAQQDKSGLPNDRFSAERPEGSISTLTIQRTEQRDSAMYRCASSLLSGAAGNTIYFGEGSWLTVV.

The gene calls are TRBV5-1 and TRBJ2-6; no reliable D call. V was clipped by 7 bases and J by 0 bases, with 17 bases between them. Germline lookup yields CDR1 SGHRS and CDR2 YFSETQ. This CDR3 has 17 amino acids. The CDR3 protein is CASSDRAQSSGANVLTF. CDR3 DNA sequence: TGCGCCAGCTCCGATCGGGCCCAGAGCTCTGGGGCCAACGTCCTGACTTTC.

The genes are TRBV20-1 and TRBJ2-1, with no clear D. V was clipped by 2 bases and J by 5 bases, with 1 base between them. This CDR3 contains 10 residues. Looked up from germline, CDR1 is DFQATT and CDR2 is SNEGSKA (reference sequence). CDR3 residues: CSARNNEQFF. CDR3 coding DNA: TGCAGTGCTAGAAACAATGAGCAGTTCTTC.

The V and J genes are TRBV29-1 and TRBJ2-7; TRBD1 agrees at 7 bases. Germline V gives CDR1 SQVTM, CDR2 ANQGSEA. The V and J ends lost 4 bases and 4 bases, in that order; junction bases with no gene match: 4. The CDR3 has 12 amino acids. The chain's CDR3 is CSVGGTEYEQYF. In DNA form, the CDR3 reads TGCAGCGTTGGAGGGACAGAATACGAGCAGTACTTC.

This clone was counted once. The chain is built from TRBV7-7 and TRBJ2-2, with D possibly matching TRBD2 (5 bases). V was shortened by 5 bases and J by 8 bases, with 12 bases between the two germline ends. CDR3 length: 13 residues. Germline assignment: CDR1 SSHAT and CDR2 FNYEAQ (reference sequence). CDR3: CASSPVGGGELFF. CDR3 in DNA: TGTGCCAGCAGCCCCGTCGGAGGTGGGGAGCTGTTTTTT.

The CDR3 here is CATRLTGPRGNYGYTF. The CDR3 DNA reads TGTGCCACCAGGCTAACCGGGCCCAGAGGAAACTATGGCTACACCTTC. The V call is TRBV15, the J call TRBJ1-2, with D hard to call. V shed 6 bases and J shed 2 bases, with 19 bases lying between them. Germline V CDR1 and CDR2: LNHNV, YYDKDF (reference sequence). The CDR3 is 16 amino acids.

The chain carries TRBV19 and TRBJ1-4; D remains unclear. CDR1 is LNHDA and CDR2 is SQIVND in the germline V gene (reference sequence). Trimming stripped 5 bases from V and 8 bases from J, with 9 bases between. The CDR3 is made up of 12 amino acids. This CDR3 reads CASSAGVEKLFF. Written as DNA, the CDR3 is TGTGCCAGTAGTGCTGGGGTGGAAAAACTGTTTTTT.

The CDR3 reads CASSSGEGEKLFF. As DNA, the CDR3 is TGTGCCAGCAGCTCAGGCGAAGGTGAAAAACTGTTTTTT. The chain couples TRBV5-4 to TRBJ1-4; D is unclear. Germline V gene lookup returns CDR1 SGHNT and CDR2 YYREEE (reference sequence). V was trimmed by 3 bases and J by 7 bases, leaving 10 bases between them. CDR3 length: 13 amino acids.

This rearrangement joins TRBV7-9 to TRBJ1-4; the D is unclear. The V end lost 4 bases, the J end lost 2 bases, and 14 bases lay between the germline ends. This CDR3 is built from 16 residues. Germline V CDR1 and CDR2: SEHNR, FQNEAQ (reference sequence). The DNA of the CDR3 is TGTGCCAGCAGCTCCCTCAAAAGACGGACTAATGAAAAACTGTTTTTT. Encoded protein: CASSSLKRRTNEKLFF.

The V and J genes are TRBV6-5 and TRBJ1-5, with D unclear. CDR1 MNHEY and CDR2 SVGAGI come from the germline V gene. V gave up 5 bases and J gave up 4 bases, with 9 bases separating them. This CDR3 contains 13 residues. CDR3 protein: CASSPTVNQPQHF. CDR3 DNA sequence: TGTGCCAGCAGTCCAACAGTGAATCAGCCCCAGCATTTT.

The V gene is TRBV28, the J gene TRBJ2-6, with 7 nucleotides matching TRBD2. This CDR3 is 17 amino acids long. The V and J ends lost 4 bases and 0 bases, in that order; junction bases with no gene match: 6. Germline assignment: CDR1 MDHEN and CDR2 SYDVKM. Here the CDR3 DNA reads TGTGCCAGCAGTTCCCCGGGGGGTGGCTCTGGGGCCAACGTCCTGACTTTC. Translated: CASSSPGGGSGANVLTF.

The chain employs TRBV5-1 and TRBJ1-1; D unclear. Per the germline V gene, CDR1 is SGHRS and CDR2 is YFSETQ. V lost 0 bases, J lost 5 bases, and 14 bases lay in between. The CDR3 has 15 amino acids. The CDR3 sequence: CASSLASGTGTEAFF. CDR3 nucleotides: TGCGCCAGCAGCTTGGCCTCGGGAACTGGAACTGAAGCTTTCTTT.

The chain has TRBV18 and TRBJ2-7; D not certain. This CDR3 region has 12 residues. Trimming removed 4 bases from V and 3 bases from J, with 7 bases in between. Germline V gene lookup returns CDR1 KGHSH and CDR2 LQKENI. CDR3 sequence reads: CASSLSNYEQYF. The CDR3 region has the DNA TGTGCCAGCTCACTCTCCAACTACGAGCAGTACTTC.

The chain recombines TRBV6-6 with TRBJ2-7; tentative D call: TRBD2 (5 bases). This CDR3 contains 13 residues. V lost 5 bases and J lost 2, with 10 bases in between. Germline V CDR1 and CDR2: MNHNY, SVGAGI (reference sequence). Written as DNA, the CDR3 is TGTGCCAGCAGTCCCACTAGTCCCTACGAGCAGTACTTC. Encoded protein: CASSPTSPYEQYF.

This sequence joins TRBV5-6 and TRBJ2-7; maybe TRBD1 (6 bases). Germline V gene data show CDR1 as SGHDT and CDR2 as YYEEEE. Trimming cost V 2 bases and J 3 bases, with 12 bases left between them. The CDR3 is 14 residues long. The CDR3 nucleotides are TGTGCCAGCAGCTTCTTGGGGGCGAACTACGAGCAGTACTTC. It encodes CASSFLGANYEQYF.

V is TRBV28 and J is TRBJ2-7, with D possibly being TRBD2 (5 bases). The V gene lost 3 bases and the J gene lost 2 bases, with 11 bases spanning the gap. Germline V gene lookup returns CDR1 MDHEN and CDR2 SYDVKM. The CDR3 sequence is 14 residues long. The CDR3 DNA follows: TGTGCCAGCAGTTTGCTAGCAGAGACCTACGAGCAGTACTTC. Translation: CASSLLAETYEQYF.

The chain employs TRBV11-2 and TRBJ2-1; no definite D call. CDR3 length: 14 amino acids. Trimming removed 5 bases from V and 2 bases from J, with 10 bases in between. CDR1 is SGHAT and CDR2 is FQNNGV in the germline V gene. CDR3 in DNA: TGTGCCAGCAGCCCCGACGGAACCTACAATGAGCAGTTCTTC. As protein: CASSPDGTYNEQFF.

This rearrangement joins TRBV2 to TRBJ1-2; a possible D gene is TRBD1 (5 bases). The length of the CDR3 is 13 residues. Germline CDR1 and CDR2: SNHLY and FYNNEI. The germline V and J ends were trimmed by 10 bases and 4 bases, with 16 bases remaining between them. In DNA form, the CDR3 reads TGTGCCACCCGTCTGGAAGGGGTCTATGGCTACACCTTC. Translating it yields CATRLEGVYGYTF.

The rearrangement uses TRBV4-2 and TRBJ1-5; 8 bases fit TRBD1. The germline V gene encodes CDR1 LGHNA and CDR2 YNFKEQ. There are 16 residues in the CDR3. With V trimmed by 0 bases and J by 6 bases, 7 bases remained unmatched. The DNA of the CDR3 is TGTGCCAGCAGCCAAGATTTAGGTCAGGGGGCTCAGCCCCAGCATTTT. This translates into CASSQDLGQGAQPQHF.

The chain employs TRBV5-1 and TRBJ2-1; 7 bases match TRBD2. CDR3 length: 16 amino acids. Germline CDR1 is SGHRS and CDR2 is YFSETQ. Trimming cost V 1 base and J 2 bases; bases outside gene matches: 6. CDR3 in amino acids: CASSLPTGGTYNEQFF. DNA of the CDR3: TGCGCCAGCAGCTTGCCCACGGGAGGCACCTACAATGAGCAGTTCTTC. The full variable domain, with the rest looked up from reference TRBV5-1 and TRBJ2-1, is KAGVTQTPRYLIKTRGQQVTLSCSPISGHRSVSWYQQTPGQGLQFLFEYFSETQRNKGNFPGRFSGRQFSNSRSEMNVSTLELGDSALYLCASSLPTGGTYNEQFFGPGTRLTVL.

The chain uses TRBV5-4 and TRBJ1-3; D is unresolved. Germline V gene sequence: CDR1 SGHNT, CDR2 YYREEE (reference sequence). Trimming left V 4 bases short and J 1 base short, with 3 bases between. This CDR3 spans 12 amino acids. The CDR3 bases are TGTGCCAGCAGCAAATCTGGAAACACCATATATTTT. Its protein is CASSKSGNTIYF.

The CDR3 coding sequence is TGTGCCAGCAGTTATCAGGGCAGGGGTGAAAAACTGTTTTTT. Protein sequence: CASSYQGRGEKLFF. The chain carries TRBV27 and TRBJ1-4; TRBD1 might be the D (6 bases). Germline values: CDR1 MNHEY, CDR2 SMNVEV (reference sequence). V dropped 4 bases and J dropped 7 bases, with 13 bases sitting between them. This CDR3 spans 14 amino acids.

This sequence joins TRBV5-1 and TRBJ2-1, with D hard to call. CDR1 and CDR2 (germline): SGHRS, YFSETQ. Trimming took 5 bases from V and 5 from J, leaving 8 bases between them. The CDR3 totals 12 residues. DNA of the CDR3: TGCGCCAGCAGAGGAACCGACAATGAGCAGTTCTTC. This encodes CASRGTDNEQFF.

The V call is TRBV13, the J call TRBJ2-7; tentatively, D is TRBD1 (6 bases). V lost 4 bases and J lost 5, with 15 bases in between. This CDR3 is 14 amino acids long. From germline, CDR1 is PRHDT and CDR2 FYEKMQ (reference sequence). This CDR3 is CASSSLEGVDEQYF. Written as DNA, the CDR3 is TGTGCCAGCAGCTCTCTAGAGGGGGTCGACGAGCAGTACTTC.

V gene TRBV7-9 combines with J gene TRBJ2-5, with D perhaps matching TRBD1 or TRBD2 (5 bases each). V shed 1 base and J shed 5 bases, with 14 bases lying between them. CDR1 and CDR2 (germline): SEHNR, FQNEAQ (reference sequence). The CDR3 is 15 amino acids. The CDR3 here is CASSLVGREFETQYF. The CDR3 bases are TGTGCCAGCAGCTTAGTGGGCAGGGAGTTCGAGACCCAGTACTTC.

The V call is TRBV4-1, the J call TRBJ1-1; D gene unclear. The V end lost 3 bases, the J end lost 5 bases, and 16 bases lay between the germline ends. This CDR3 spans 15 amino acids. Germline values: CDR1 MGHRA, CDR2 YSYEKL. As DNA, the CDR3 is TGCGCCAGCAGCCAGCAAGGACTGGGGAGGACTGAAGCTTTCTTT. Its protein product is CASSQQGLGRTEAFF.

The chain combines TRBV11-2 with TRBJ2-7, with TRBD2 matching over 7 bases. Germline-derived CDR1 and CDR2 are SGHAT and FQNNGV. The CDR3 has 16 amino acids. Germline trimming cut 5 bases from V and 5 bases from J; bases unmatched to any gene: 15. The CDR3 nucleotides read TGTGCCAGCAGCAAAAGGGGAGGGTTGAATCTCAACGAGCAGTACTTC. Translation: CASSKRGGLNLNEQYF.

The chain carries TRBV27 and TRBJ1-2, with D possibly matching TRBD1 (6 bases). Germline values: CDR1 MNHEY, CDR2 SMNVEV (reference sequence). Trimming cost V 2 bases and J 3 bases, with 19 bases left between them. The CDR3 sequence is 17 residues long. In nucleotides, the CDR3 is TGTGCCAGCAGTTTAAATGGGCCAGGGGTTCGGGACTATGGCTACACCTTC. As protein: CASSLNGPGVRDYGYTF.

This chain links TRBV7-8 with TRBJ1-1; 8 nucleotides align to TRBD1. V shed 3 bases, J shed 4 bases, and the junction held 7 bases outside the gene matches. This CDR3 spans 15 amino acids. Germline-derived CDR1 and CDR2 are SGHVS and FQNEAQ. CDR3 nucleotide sequence: TGTGCCAGCAGCTTGCATGGACAGGGTGGCACTGAAGCTTTCTTT. The encoded protein is CASSLHGQGGTEAFF.

V and J are TRBV28 and TRBJ2-7; 8 bases agree with TRBD1. Unmatched junction bases numbered 2, after V lost 6 bases and J lost 4 bases. The germline V gene has CDR1 MDHEN and CDR2 SYDVKM. CDR3 size: 12 residues. The CDR3 here is CASSTGGYEQYF. CDR3 nucleotides: TGTGCCAGCAGCACAGGGGGATACGAGCAGTACTTC. Filled out from reference TRBV28 and TRBJ2-7, the complete variable domain reads DVKVTQSSRYLVKRTGEKVFLECVQDMDHENMFWYRQDPGLGLRLIYFSYDVKMKEKGDIPEGYSVSREKKERFSLILESASTNQTSMYLCASSTGGYEQYFGPGTRLTVT.

The V call is TRBV29-1, the J call TRBJ2-2; perhaps TRBD2 as D (5 bases). V gave up 4 bases and J gave up 4 bases, with 10 bases separating them. The V gene's germline CDR1 is SQVTM and CDR2 ANQGSEA. The CDR3 sequence is 13 residues long. The CDR3 nucleotides are TGCAGCGTTGCCGGGGTGGGCACCGGGGAGCTGTTTTTT. This translates into CSVAGVGTGELFF.

The chain is built from TRBV2 and TRBJ2-7; 10 nucleotides line up with TRBD2. CDR1 and CDR2 from the germline V gene are SNHLY and FYNNEI. Trimming removed 3 bases from V and 0 bases from J; junction bases left unmatched: 5. This CDR3 region has 16 residues. The CDR3 nucleotides are TGTGCCAGCAGTGACCCCGGGACTAGCGTCTCCTACGAGCAGTACTTC. The encoded protein is CASSDPGTSVSYEQYF.